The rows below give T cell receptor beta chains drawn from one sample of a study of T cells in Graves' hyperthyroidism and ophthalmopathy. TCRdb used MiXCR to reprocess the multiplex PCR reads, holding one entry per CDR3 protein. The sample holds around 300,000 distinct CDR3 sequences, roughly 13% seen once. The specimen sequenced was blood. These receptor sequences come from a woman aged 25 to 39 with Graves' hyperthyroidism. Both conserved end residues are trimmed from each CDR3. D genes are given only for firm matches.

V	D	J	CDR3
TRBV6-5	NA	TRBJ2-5	ASSYMINRGDPGTQY
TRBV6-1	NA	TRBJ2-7	ASRTPLGRRIPYEQY
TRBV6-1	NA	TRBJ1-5	ASTGGELGMGNQPQH
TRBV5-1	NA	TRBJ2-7	ASSSAEGGIYEQY
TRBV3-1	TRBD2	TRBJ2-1	ASSQAWTSGSVNEQF
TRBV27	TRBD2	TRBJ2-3	ASSRLAGARADTQY
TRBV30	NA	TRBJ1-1	AWSVPGIAEAF
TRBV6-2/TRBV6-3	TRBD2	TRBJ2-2	AISRDYTNTRELF
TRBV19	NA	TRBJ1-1	ASSPKGVRNEAF
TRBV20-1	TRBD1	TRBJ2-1	SATDRRNEQF
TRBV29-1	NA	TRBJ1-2	SVVKEVPNYGYT
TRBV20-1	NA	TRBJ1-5	SALDLNQPQH
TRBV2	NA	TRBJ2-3	ASSYPWEALGPSTDTQY
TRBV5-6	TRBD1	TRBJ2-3	ASSLERGRTDTQY
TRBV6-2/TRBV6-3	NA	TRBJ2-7	ASTQGPYEQY